Listed here is a single T cell receptor (beta chain). The antigen remains unidentified. This sample is drawn from a study of T cells expressing NK-cell markers. Study context: The study drew TCR beta repertoires from sorted CD3+CD56+NKG2C+, CD3+CD56+NKG2C- and CD3+CD56-NKG2C+ T cells. The eight sequenced donors comprised seven who were HCMV-seropositive and one who was seronegative.

Study-wide findings and caveats: A range of about 1.0-7.5% of CD8+ T cells consisted of dominant NKG2C+ clonotypes in roughly 6 donors. Whether expanded NKG2C+ T cell clones recognized HCMV stayed uncertain.

The CDR3 sequence is 15 residues long. Reanalyzing the 5' RACE reads, TCRdb keeps one entry per CDR3 protein, without DNA. The record lists about 260,000 distinct CDR3 sequences, of which the ten most abundant hold 0.3% to 0.45%. This sequence originates from a man between 18 and 35 years old in good health. The chain joins TRBV12-3 or TRBV12-4 to TRBJ2-1; TCRdb's D call, TRBD2, is unchecked because there is no DNA. Specimen: blood T cells: a sorted CD56 or NKG2C T cell subset, CD4+ or CD8+ T cells, or bulk PBMC T cells (not recorded which). The CDR3 protein is CASSLAGGPVSEQFF.